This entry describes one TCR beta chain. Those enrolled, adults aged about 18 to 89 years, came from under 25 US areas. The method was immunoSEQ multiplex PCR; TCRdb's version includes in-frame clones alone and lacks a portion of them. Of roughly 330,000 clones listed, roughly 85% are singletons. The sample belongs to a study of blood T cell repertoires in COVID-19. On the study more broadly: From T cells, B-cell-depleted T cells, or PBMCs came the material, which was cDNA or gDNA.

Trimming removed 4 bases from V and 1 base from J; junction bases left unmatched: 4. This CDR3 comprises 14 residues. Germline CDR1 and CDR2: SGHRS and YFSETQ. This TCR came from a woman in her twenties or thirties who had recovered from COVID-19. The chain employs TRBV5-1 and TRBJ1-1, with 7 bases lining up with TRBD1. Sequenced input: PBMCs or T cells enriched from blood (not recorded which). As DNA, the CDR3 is TGCGCCAGCAGCGCGGGACAGACGAACACTGAAGCTTTCTTT. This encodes CASSAGQTNTEAFF.